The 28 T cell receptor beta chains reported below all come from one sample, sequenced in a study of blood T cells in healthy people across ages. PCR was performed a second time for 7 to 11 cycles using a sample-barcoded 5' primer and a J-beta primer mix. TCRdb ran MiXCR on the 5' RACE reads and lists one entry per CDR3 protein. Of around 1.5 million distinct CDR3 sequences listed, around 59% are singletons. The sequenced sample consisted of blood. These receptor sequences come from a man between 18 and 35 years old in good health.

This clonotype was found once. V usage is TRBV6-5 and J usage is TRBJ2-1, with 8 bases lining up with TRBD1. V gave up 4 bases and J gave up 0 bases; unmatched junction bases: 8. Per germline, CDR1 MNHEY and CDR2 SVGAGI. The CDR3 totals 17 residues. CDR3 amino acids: CASSFAGTGSSYNEQFF. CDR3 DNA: TGTGCCAGCAGTTTCGCCGGGACAGGTAGCTCCTACAATGAGCAGTTCTTC.

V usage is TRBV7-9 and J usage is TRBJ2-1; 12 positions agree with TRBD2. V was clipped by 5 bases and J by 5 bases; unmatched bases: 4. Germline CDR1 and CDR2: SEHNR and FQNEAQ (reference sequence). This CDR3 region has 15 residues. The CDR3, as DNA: TGTGCCAGCAGCCATCGACTAGCGGGGGACAATGAGCAGTTCTTC. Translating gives CASSHRLAGDNEQFF. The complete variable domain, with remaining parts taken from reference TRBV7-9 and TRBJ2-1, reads DTGVSQNPRHKITKRGQNVTFRCDPISEHNRLYWYRQTLGQGPEFLTYFQNEAQLEKSRLLSDRFSAERPKGSFSTLEIQRTEQGDSAMYLCASSHRLAGDNEQFFGPGTRLTVL.

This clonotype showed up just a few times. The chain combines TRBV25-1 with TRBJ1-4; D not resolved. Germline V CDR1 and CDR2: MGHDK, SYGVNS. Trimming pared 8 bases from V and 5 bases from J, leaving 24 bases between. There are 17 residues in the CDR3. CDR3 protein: CASRGRVTGFTNEKLFF. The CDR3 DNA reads TGTGCCAGCCGTGGCCGTGTAACGGGCTTCACAAATGAAAAACTGTTTTTT.

CDR3 loop: CATSRERRETQYF. CDR3 nucleotides: TGTGCCACCAGCAGGGAAAGAAGGGAGACCCAGTACTTC. V and J are TRBV15 and TRBJ2-5; D is unclear. The germline V gene has CDR1 LNHNV and CDR2 YYDKDF (reference sequence). This CDR3 spans 13 amino acids. With 3 bases removed from V and 5 bases from J, the gap between germline ends came to 10 bases. The variable domain in full, completed from reference TRBV15 and TRBJ2-5, reads DAMVIQNPRYQVTQFGKPVTLSCSQTLNHNVMYWYQQKSSQAPKLLFHYYDKDFNNEADTPDNFQSRRPNTSFCFLDIRSPGLGDTAMYLCATSRERRETQYFGPGTRLLVL.

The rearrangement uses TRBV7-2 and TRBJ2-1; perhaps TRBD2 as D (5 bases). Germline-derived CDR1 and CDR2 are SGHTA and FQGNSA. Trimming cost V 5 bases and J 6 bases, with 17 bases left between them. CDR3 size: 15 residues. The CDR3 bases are TGTGCCAGCAGCCGTCGGACTGAGGGTTCCAATGAGCAGTTCTTC. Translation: CASSRRTEGSNEQFF.

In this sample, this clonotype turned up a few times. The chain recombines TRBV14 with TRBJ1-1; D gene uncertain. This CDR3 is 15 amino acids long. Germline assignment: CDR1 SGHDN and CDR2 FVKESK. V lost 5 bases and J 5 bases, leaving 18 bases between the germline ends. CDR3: CASSYIRAVSTEAFF. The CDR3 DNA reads TGTGCCAGCAGCTATATTCGGGCCGTTTCAACTGAAGCTTTCTTT.

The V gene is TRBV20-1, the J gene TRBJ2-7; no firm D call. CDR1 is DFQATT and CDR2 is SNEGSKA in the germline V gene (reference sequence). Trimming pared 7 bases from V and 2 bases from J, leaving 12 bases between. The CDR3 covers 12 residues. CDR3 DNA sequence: TGCAGTGGCAGAAAAAGACCCTACGAGCAGTACTTC. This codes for CSGRKRPYEQYF.

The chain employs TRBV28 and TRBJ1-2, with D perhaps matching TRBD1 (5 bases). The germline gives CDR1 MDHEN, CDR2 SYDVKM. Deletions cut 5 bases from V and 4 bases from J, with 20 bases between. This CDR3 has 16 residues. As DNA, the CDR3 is TGTGCCAGCAGTCCCCCTCCGGGGGACTCCCTCTATGGCTACACCTTC. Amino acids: CASSPPPGDSLYGYTF.

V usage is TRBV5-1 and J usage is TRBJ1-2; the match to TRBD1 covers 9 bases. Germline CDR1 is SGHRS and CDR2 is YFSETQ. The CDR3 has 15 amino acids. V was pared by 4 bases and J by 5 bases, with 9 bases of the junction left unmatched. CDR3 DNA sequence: TGCGCCAGCAGCGAACCCGGGACAGGGATATATGGCTACACCTTC. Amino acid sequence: CASSEPGTGIYGYTF.

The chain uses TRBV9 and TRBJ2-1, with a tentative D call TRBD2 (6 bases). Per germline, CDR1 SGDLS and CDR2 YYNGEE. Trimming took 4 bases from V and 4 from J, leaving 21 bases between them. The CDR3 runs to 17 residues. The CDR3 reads CASSSSASPRGYNEQFF. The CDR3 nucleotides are TGTGCCAGCAGCTCTAGCGCCTCGCCCCGGGGGTACAATGAGCAGTTCTTC. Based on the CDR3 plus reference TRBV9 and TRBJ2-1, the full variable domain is DSGVTQTPKHLITATGQRVTLRCSPRSGDLSVYWYQQSLDQGLQFLIQYYNGEERAKGNILERFSAQQFPDLHSELNLSSLELGDSALYFCASSSSASPRGYNEQFFGPGTRLTVL.

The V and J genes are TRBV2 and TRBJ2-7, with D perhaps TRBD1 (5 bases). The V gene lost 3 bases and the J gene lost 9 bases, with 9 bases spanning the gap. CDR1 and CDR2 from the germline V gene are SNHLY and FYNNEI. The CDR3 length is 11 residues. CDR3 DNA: TGTGCCAGCAGTGAGTTAAGGGGGCAGTACTTC. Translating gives CASSELRGQYF.

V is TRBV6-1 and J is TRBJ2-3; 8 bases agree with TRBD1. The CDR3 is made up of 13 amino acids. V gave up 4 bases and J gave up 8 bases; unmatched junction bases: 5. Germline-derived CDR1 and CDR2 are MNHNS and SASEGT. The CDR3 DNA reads TGTGCCAGCAGTGTACAGGGGGGAGGTACGCAGTATTTT. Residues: CASSVQGGGTQYF.

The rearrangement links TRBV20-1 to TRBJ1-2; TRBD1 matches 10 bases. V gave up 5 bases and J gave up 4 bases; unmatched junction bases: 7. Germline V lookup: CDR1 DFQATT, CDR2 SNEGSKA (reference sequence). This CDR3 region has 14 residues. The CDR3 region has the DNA TGCAGTGCTTCAGTGGGACAGGGGTCCTATGGCTACACCTTC. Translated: CSASVGQGSYGYTF.

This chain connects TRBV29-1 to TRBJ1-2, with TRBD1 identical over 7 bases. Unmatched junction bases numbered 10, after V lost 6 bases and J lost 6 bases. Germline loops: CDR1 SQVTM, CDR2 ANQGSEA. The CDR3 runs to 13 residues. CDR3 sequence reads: CSVVTGVEDGYTF. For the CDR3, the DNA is TGCAGCGTAGTCACAGGGGTGGAGGATGGCTACACCTTC.

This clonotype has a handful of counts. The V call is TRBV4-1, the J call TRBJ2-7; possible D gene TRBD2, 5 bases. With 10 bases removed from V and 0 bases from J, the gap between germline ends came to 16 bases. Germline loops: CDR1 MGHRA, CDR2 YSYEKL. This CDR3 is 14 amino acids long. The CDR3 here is CATRVAPSSYEQYF. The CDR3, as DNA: TGCGCCACCAGAGTAGCGCCCAGCTCCTACGAGCAGTACTTC.

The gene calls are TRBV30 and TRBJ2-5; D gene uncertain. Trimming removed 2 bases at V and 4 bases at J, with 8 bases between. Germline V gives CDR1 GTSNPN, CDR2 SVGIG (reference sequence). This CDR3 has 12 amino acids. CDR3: CAWSPTAETQYF. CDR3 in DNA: TGTGCCTGGAGTCCCACAGCAGAGACCCAGTACTTC. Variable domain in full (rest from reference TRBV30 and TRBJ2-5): SQTIHQWPATLVQPVGSPLSLECTVEGTSNPNLYWYRQAAGRGLQLLFYSVGIGQISSEVPQNLSASRPQDRQFILSSKKLLLSDSGFYLCAWSPTAETQYFGPGTRLLVL.

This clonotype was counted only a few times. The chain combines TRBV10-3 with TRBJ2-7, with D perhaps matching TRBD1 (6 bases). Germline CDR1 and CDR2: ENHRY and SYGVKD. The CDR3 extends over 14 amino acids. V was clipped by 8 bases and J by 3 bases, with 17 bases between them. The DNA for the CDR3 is TGTGCCATCTCGGAGCCGGGACAAGACTACGAGCAGTACTTC. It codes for CAISEPGQDYEQYF.

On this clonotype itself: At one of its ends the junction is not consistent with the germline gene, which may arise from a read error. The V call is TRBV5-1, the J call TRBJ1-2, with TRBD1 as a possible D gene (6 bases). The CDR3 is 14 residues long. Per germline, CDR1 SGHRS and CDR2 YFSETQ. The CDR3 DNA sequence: TGCGCCAGCAGCATAGGACAGCACTCCTATGTCTACACCTTC. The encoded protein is CASSIGQHSYVYTF. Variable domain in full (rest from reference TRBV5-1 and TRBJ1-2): KAGVTQTPRYLIKTRGQQVTLSCSPISGHRSVSWYQQTPGQGLQFLFEYFSETQRNKGNFPGRFSGRQFSNSRSEMNVSTLELGDSALYLCASSIGQHSYVYTFGSGTRLTVV.

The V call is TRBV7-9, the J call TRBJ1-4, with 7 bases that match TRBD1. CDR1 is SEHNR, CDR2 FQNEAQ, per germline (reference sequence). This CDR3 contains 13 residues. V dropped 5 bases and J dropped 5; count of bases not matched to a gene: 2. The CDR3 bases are TGTGCCAGCAGCCCGGGACAGAATGAAAAACTGTTTTTT. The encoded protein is CASSPGQNEKLFF.

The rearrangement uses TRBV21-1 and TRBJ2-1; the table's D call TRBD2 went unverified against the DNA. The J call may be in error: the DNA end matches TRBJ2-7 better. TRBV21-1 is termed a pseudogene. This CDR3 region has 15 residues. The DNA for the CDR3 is TGTGCCAGCAGCATTAGCGGGAGGGTGTACAATGAGCAGTACTTC. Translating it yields CASSISGRVYNEQYF.

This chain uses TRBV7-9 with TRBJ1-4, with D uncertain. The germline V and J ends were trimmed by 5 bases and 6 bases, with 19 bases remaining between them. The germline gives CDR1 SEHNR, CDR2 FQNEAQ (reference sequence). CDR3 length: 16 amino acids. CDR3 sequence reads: CASSPPTGSLHEKLFF. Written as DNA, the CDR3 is TGTGCCAGCAGCCCTCCGACCGGCAGCTTACATGAAAAACTGTTTTTT.

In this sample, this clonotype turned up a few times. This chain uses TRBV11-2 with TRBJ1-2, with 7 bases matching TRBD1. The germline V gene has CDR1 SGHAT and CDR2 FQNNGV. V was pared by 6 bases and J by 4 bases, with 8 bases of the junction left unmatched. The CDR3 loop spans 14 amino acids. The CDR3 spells CASSYSQGSYGYTF. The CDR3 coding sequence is TGTGCCAGCAGTTATTCACAGGGGAGCTATGGCTACACCTTC.

CDR3 coding DNA: TGTGCCAGTAAGGTGCGCGGAGCGATGGAAGAGACCCAGTACTTC. Translating it yields CASKVRGAMEETQYF. V is TRBV6-7 and J is TRBJ2-5; D is uncertain. TRBV6-7 carries the ORF label, with uncertain function. V shed 9 bases and J shed 3 bases, with 20 bases lying between them. The CDR3 has 15 amino acids.

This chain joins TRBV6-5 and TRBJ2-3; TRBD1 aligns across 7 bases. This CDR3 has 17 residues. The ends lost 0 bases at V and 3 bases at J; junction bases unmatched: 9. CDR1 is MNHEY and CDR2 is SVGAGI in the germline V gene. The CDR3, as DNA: TGTGCCAGCAGTTACTCGCGAGCGTCAGGGGGAACAGATACGCAGTATTTT. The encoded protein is CASSYSRASGGTDTQYF.

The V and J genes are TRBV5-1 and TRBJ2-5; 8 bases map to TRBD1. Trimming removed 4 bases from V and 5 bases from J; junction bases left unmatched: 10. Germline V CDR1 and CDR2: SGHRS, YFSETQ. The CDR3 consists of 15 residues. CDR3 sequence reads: CASSPSGQGGETQYF. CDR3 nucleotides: TGCGCCAGCAGCCCTTCCGGACAGGGCGGGGAGACCCAGTACTTC.

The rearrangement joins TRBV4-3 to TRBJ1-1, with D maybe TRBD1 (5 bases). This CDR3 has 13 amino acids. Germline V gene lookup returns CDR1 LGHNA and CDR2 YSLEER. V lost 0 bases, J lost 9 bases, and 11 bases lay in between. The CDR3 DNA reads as TGCGCCAGCAGCCAAGATTTAGGGGATCAAGCTTTCTTT. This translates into CASSQDLGDQAFF.

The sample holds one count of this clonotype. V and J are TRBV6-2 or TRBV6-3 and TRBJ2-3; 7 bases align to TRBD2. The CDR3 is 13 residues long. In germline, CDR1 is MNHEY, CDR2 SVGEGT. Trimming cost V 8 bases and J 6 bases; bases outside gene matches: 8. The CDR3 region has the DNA TGTGCCAGCCGAAGACTAGCATCCGATACGCAGTATTTT. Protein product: CASRRLASDTQYF.

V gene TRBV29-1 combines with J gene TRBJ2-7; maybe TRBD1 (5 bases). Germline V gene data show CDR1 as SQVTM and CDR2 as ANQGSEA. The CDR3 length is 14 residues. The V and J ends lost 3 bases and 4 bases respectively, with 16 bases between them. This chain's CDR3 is CSVESVRGSYEQYF. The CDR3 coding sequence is TGCAGCGTTGAGAGTGTTAGGGGATCTTACGAGCAGTACTTC.